The 14 T cell receptor beta chains listed next were all sequenced from one sample in a study of cytomegalovirus exposure and HLA in healthy donors. PCR was performed using 60 Vbeta and 13 Jbeta primers. Some clones are missing from TCRdb's copy, which holds only in-frame ones; the method was immunoSEQ multiplex PCR. The table shows around 150,000 clones, with around 80% occurring only once. Sequencing was done on a sample of PBMCs. Source of these receptors: a male donor in good health and CMV-seropositive.

V usage is TRBV14 and J usage is TRBJ1-1; no clear D gene. Germline values: CDR1 SGHDN, CDR2 FVKESK. V gave up 1 base and J gave up 6 bases, with 18 bases separating them. There are 16 residues in the CDR3. CDR3 sequence: CASSQVVLSVSAEAFF. CDR3 nucleotides: TGTGCCAGCAGCCAAGTAGTCCTCTCCGTTTCGGCTGAAGCTTTCTTT.

This clone was seen only once. CDR3 in amino acids: CASSFRLVYGYGYTF. DNA of the CDR3: TGTGCCAGCAGCTTCCGACTGGTCTATGGCTATGGCTACACCTTC. The V gene is TRBV5-8, the J gene TRBJ1-2; D call uncertain. The ends were cut back, 2 bases at V and 4 bases at J, with 15 bases in the middle. The germline gives CDR1 SGHTS, CDR2 YDEGEE. The CDR3 sequence is 15 residues long.

The V call is TRBV30, the J call TRBJ2-5, with 7 bases aligning to TRBD1. The length of the CDR3 is 15 residues. Germline lookup yields CDR1 GTSNPN and CDR2 SVGIG (reference sequence). After removal of 0 bases from V and 2 bases from J, the junction contained 6 bases not matched to a gene. The CDR3 DNA reads as TGTGCCTGGAGTGTTAAGGGACAGATACAAGAGACCCAGTACTTC. Encoded protein: CAWSVKGQIQETQYF. The complete variable domain, with remaining parts taken from reference TRBV30 and TRBJ2-5, reads SQTIHQWPATLVQPVGSPLSLECTVEGTSNPNLYWYRQAAGRGLQLLFYSVGIGQISSEVPQNLSASRPQDRQFILSSKKLLLSDSGFYLCAWSVKGQIQETQYFGPGTRLLVL.

V gene TRBV14 combines with J gene TRBJ2-1, with TRBD2 matching 8 bases. CDR1 is SGHDN, CDR2 FVKESK, per germline. V was clipped by 6 bases and J by 3 bases; unmatched bases: 4. The CDR3 is 14 amino acids. The CDR3: CASSVTSGYNEQFF. The CDR3 DNA follows: TGTGCCAGCAGTGTCACTAGCGGCTACAATGAGCAGTTCTTC.

The chain couples TRBV9 to TRBJ1-6; TRBD1 might be the D (5 bases). Trimming took 2 bases from V and 8 from J, leaving 11 bases between them. Germline CDR1 is SGDLS and CDR2 is YYNGEE. The CDR3 loop spans 14 amino acids. The chain's CDR3 is CASSVRDLDSPLHF. CDR3 nucleotides: TGTGCCAGCAGCGTCAGGGATTTGGATTCACCCCTCCACTTT.

This clone has only a few counts. J is TRBJ2-7 and V is TRBV28, with D perhaps TRBD2 (6 bases). This CDR3 spans 14 amino acids. CDR1 is MDHEN, CDR2 SYDVKM, per germline. With 2 bases removed from V and 6 bases from J, the gap between germline ends came to 14 bases. In DNA form, the CDR3 reads TGTGCCAGCAGTTTAGGGGGAGGACGGCTCGAGCAGTACTTC. This sequence encodes CASSLGGGRLEQYF. Based on the CDR3 plus reference TRBV28 and TRBJ2-7, the full variable domain is DVKVTQSSRYLVKRTGEKVFLECVQDMDHENMFWYRQDPGLGLRLIYFSYDVKMKEKGDIPEGYSVSREKKERFSLILESASTNQTSMYLCASSLGGGRLEQYFGPGTRLTVT.

The rearrangement joins TRBV9 to TRBJ2-2, with TRBD2 as a possible D gene (5 bases). CDR1 SGDLS and CDR2 YYNGEE come from the germline V gene. This CDR3 has 15 amino acids. The germline V and J ends were trimmed by 0 bases and 5 bases, with 11 bases remaining between them. CDR3 coding DNA: TGTGCCAGCAGCGTAGCTACGAGGGAAACCGGGGAGCTGTTTTTT. It yields the protein CASSVATRETGELFF.

The chain combines TRBV9 with TRBJ2-5; 8 positions match TRBD1. Germline CDR1 and CDR2: SGDLS and YYNGEE. The CDR3 loop spans 14 amino acids. Trimming cost V 3 bases and J 5 bases; bases outside gene matches: 6. In nucleotides, the CDR3 is TGTGCCAGCAGCGAGTCAGGGGGCAGTGAGACCCAGTACTTC. This encodes CASSESGGSETQYF. Full variable domain (missing parts from reference TRBV9 and TRBJ2-5): DSGVTQTPKHLITATGQRVTLRCSPRSGDLSVYWYQQSLDQGLQFLIQYYNGEERAKGNILERFSAQQFPDLHSELNLSSLELGDSALYFCASSESGGSETQYFGPGTRLLVL.

This clone has a handful of counts. This chain joins TRBV7-9 and TRBJ1-2, with D hard to call. Trimming cost V 7 bases and J 1 base, with 10 bases left between them. This CDR3 spans 13 amino acids. The V gene's germline CDR1 is SEHNR and CDR2 FQNEAQ (reference sequence). CDR3 sequence: CASTNLSNYGYTF. The CDR3 coding sequence is TGTGCCAGCACCAACCTAAGTAACTATGGCTACACCTTC.

This rearrangement joins TRBV7-6 to TRBJ1-1; no clear D. V was shortened by 1 base and J by 2 bases, with 8 bases between the two germline ends. Germline CDR1 SGHVS, CDR2 FNYEAQ. The CDR3 is 14 residues long. The chain's CDR3 is CASSLGQTNTEAFF. The CDR3 nucleotides read TGTGCCAGCAGCTTAGGGCAGACAAACACTGAAGCTTTCTTT.

The J gene is TRBJ2-4, the V gene TRBV4-3; D is perhaps TRBD2 (5 bases). The germline V gene has CDR1 LGHNA and CDR2 YSLEER. This CDR3 is built from 17 residues. V was pared by 0 bases and J by 1 base, with 13 bases between. DNA of the CDR3: TGCGCCAGCAGCCAAGATTCGGGGATTTTTGCCAAAAACATTCAGTACTTC. Protein product: CASSQDSGIFAKNIQYF.

The rearrangement links TRBV10-3 to TRBJ1-2; D is undetermined. Germline CDR1 reads ENHRY; CDR2 reads SYGVKD. The CDR3 loop spans 16 amino acids. The V gene lost 0 bases and the J gene lost 1 base, with 12 bases spanning the gap. CDR3 protein: CAISESLGRGNYGYTF. The CDR3, as DNA: TGTGCCATCAGTGAGTCGCTGGGCCGGGGTAACTATGGCTACACCTTC.

The gene calls are TRBV29-1 and TRBJ1-1; D might be TRBD1 (6 bases). Trimming removed 7 bases at V and 4 bases at J, with 16 bases between. CDR3 size: 13 residues. Germline CDR1 SQVTM, CDR2 ANQGSEA. CDR3 in amino acids: CSGSGTRGTEAFF. CDR3 nucleotide sequence: TGCAGCGGTTCAGGAACCAGGGGCACTGAAGCTTTCTTT.

V gene TRBV15 combines with J gene TRBJ1-2; the D gene is possibly TRBD1 (5 bases). The CDR3 loop spans 14 amino acids. V was cut by 3 bases and J by 2 bases, with 10 bases left in between. Germline V lookup: CDR1 LNHNV, CDR2 YYDKDF (reference sequence). CDR3 residues: CATSRGQENYGYTF. The CDR3 region has the DNA TGTGCCACCAGCAGGGGGCAGGAAAACTATGGCTACACCTTC.